The clone carrying this T cell receptor beta chain occurred once. Under the authors' procedure: The authors estimated nucleated cell counts from reference gene primer amplification. Profiled with immunoSEQ multiplex PCR; TCRdb holds only in-frame clones, not every one. Clone size and V and J calls were adopted from that table, with D and trimming inferred from the DNA. The sample contains about 410,000 clones, roughly 89% of which appear only once. These data are taken from a study of blood T cell repertoires in COVID-19. Study-level background: Acute-phase and convalescent COVID-19 samples originated in the United States, Italy and Spain. PBMCs, B-cell-depleted T cells, or T cells were the source of the cDNA or gDNA that made up the material.

Germline V gene data show CDR1 as SGHAT and CDR2 as FQNNGV. This CDR3 is built from 15 residues. Trimming shortened V by 1 base and J by 3 bases, and 12 bases separated the two germline ends. The clonotype originates from a woman in her 30s with active or convalescent COVID-19. The rearrangement uses TRBV11-2 and TRBJ1-1; no firm D call. The source material was peripheral blood. The CDR3 bases are TGTGCCAGCAGCTTAGTGACTCTGGGTGACACTGAAGCTTTCTTT. Translated: CASSLVTLGDTEAFF.